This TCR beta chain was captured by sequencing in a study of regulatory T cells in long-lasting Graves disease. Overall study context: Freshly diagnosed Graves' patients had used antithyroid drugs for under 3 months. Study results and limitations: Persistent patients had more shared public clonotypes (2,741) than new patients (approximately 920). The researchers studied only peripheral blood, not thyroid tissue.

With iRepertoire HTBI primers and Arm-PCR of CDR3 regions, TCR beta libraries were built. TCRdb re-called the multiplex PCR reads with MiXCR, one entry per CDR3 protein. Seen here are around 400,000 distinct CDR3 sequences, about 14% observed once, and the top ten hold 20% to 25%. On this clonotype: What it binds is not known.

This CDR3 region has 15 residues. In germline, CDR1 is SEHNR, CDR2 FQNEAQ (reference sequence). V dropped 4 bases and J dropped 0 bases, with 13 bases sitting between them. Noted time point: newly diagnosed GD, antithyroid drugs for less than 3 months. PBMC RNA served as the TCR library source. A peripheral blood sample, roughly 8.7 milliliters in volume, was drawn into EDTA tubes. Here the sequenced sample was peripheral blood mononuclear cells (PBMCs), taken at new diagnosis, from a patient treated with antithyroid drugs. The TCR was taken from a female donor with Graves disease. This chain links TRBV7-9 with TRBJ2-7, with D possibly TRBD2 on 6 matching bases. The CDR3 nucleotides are TGTGCCAGCAGCTCCTCCCGCGGGAACTCCTACGAGCAGTACTTC. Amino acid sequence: CASSSSRGNSYEQYF.